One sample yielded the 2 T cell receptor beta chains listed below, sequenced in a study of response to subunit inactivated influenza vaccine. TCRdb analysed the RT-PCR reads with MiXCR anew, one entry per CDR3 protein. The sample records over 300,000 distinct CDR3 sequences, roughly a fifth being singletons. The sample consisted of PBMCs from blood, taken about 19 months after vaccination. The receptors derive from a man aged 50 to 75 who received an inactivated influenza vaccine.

CDR3: CASSHISGGGTGELFF. CDR3 nucleotide sequence: TGTGCCAGCAGCCACATAAGCGGGGGAGGCACCGGGGAGCTGTTTTTT. J is TRBJ2-2 and V is TRBV4-2, with 8 bases identical to TRBD2. CDR3 length: 16 amino acids. The trim removed 3 bases at V and 4 bases at J, leaving 7 bases unmatched. Germline-derived CDR1 and CDR2 are LGHNA and YNFKEQ.

The CDR3 loop reads CASSPLSNVLGIWDEQFF. DNA for the CDR3: TGTGCCAGCAGCCCGCTTTCGAATGTTTTGGGAATTTGGGATGAGCAGTTCTTC. J is TRBJ2-1 and V is TRBV11-2; D unresolved. Trimming shortened V by 5 bases and J by 8 bases, and 28 bases separated the two germline ends. CDR3 length: 18 residues. Germline-derived CDR1 and CDR2 are SGHAT and FQNNGV. Based on the CDR3 plus reference TRBV11-2 and TRBJ2-1, the full variable domain is EAGVAQSPRYKIIEKRQSVAFWCNPISGHATLYWYQQILGQGPKLLIQFQNNGVVDDSQLPKDRFSAERLKGVDSTLKIQPAKLEDSAVYLCASSPLSNVLGIWDEQFFGPGTRLTVL.